This is a list of T cell receptor beta chains from one sample in a study of T cell repertoires in cytomegalovirus infection. These receptors lack a known antigen. Each CDR3 protein gets one entry after TCRdb re-called the reads with MiXCR. Of around 340,000 distinct CDR3 sequences listed, almost 30% are singletons. Sequencing was performed on cultured PBMCs, taken from culture after CMV antigen stimulation. These receptors originate from a human donor in good health (CMV status not recorded). Some clones in this sample may be carry-over from other donors' samples. Each CDR3 is given with its conserved first and last residue. The order of the fields is D gene, J gene, V gene, CDR3 protein. D genes are given only for firm matches.

>TRBD1|TRBJ2-1|TRBV5-1
CASLPDRQTGEQFF
>TRBD1|TRBJ2-1|TRBV2
CASRTDRVPDEQFF
>TRBD1|TRBJ1-5|TRBV19
CASWVTGMGQPQHF
>-|TRBJ2-3|TRBV7-8
CASTQLTGGAADTQYF
>TRBD1|TRBJ1-1|TRBV7-9
CASSPGQGDTEAFF
>TRBD1|TRBJ1-1|TRBV7-3
CASSLQGANTEAFF
>-|TRBJ2-5|TRBV12-3/TRBV12-4
CASSLDGSIQETQYF
>-|TRBJ1-5|TRBV4-1
CASSQVEDGPQHF
>-|TRBJ2-7|TRBV9
CASSAPGLCEQYF
>TRBD1|TRBJ1-2|TRBV12-3/TRBV12-4
CASKQGAGGYTF
>-|TRBJ2-5|TRBV3-1
CASSQASGLQETQYF
>TRBD2|TRBJ2-3|TRBV6-6
CASSYSMLAGGPDTQYF
>TRBD1|TRBJ1-6|TRBV7-2
CASSLDRGPYSPLHF
>-|TRBJ2-5|TRBV11-2
CASSLEPGEETQYF
>TRBD1|TRBJ1-1|TRBV7-8
CASSSARQGWAFF
>-|TRBJ2-3|TRBV29-1
CSVAGYNTDTQYF
>-|TRBJ2-5|TRBV20-1
CSARDLDSPQETQYF
>-|TRBJ2-3|TRBV9
CASSSEGRGGDTQYF
>TRBD1|TRBJ1-2|TRBV6-6
CASSRPGQYGYTF
>TRBD1|TRBJ2-7|TRBV6-5
CASSYSGQGASEQYF
>-|TRBJ2-3|TRBV7-3
CASSSQGYTDTQYF
>-|TRBJ2-7|TRBV12-3/TRBV12-4
CASSLEQISYEQYF
>-|TRBJ2-6|TRBV28
CASSSYQGHHSGANVLTF